This entry lists 25 T cell receptor beta chains sequenced from one sample in a study of Graves' ophthalmopathy and Graves' hyperthyroidism. TCR beta CDR3 amplification used RNA transcripts. Amplification began with first-round RT-PCR using HTBI primers, then second-round multiplex PCR was performed. TCRdb reprocessed the multiplex PCR reads with MiXCR, giving one entry per CDR3 protein. The data contain about 480,000 distinct CDR3 sequences, around an eighth of them singletons. The sequencing input was blood. Receptors were obtained from a woman aged 30 to 39 with Graves' ophthalmopathy.

This clonotype appeared many times. The chain combines TRBV19 with TRBJ1-5; D is possibly TRBD1 (6 bases). CDR1 is LNHDA and CDR2 is SQIVND in the germline V gene (reference sequence). This CDR3 has 14 amino acids. With 4 bases removed from V and 3 bases from J, the gap between germline ends came to 10 bases. CDR3 region: CASSRTAYNQPQHF. As DNA, the CDR3 is TGTGCCAGTAGTAGGACAGCCTACAATCAGCCCCAGCATTTT.

Ten or more counts support this clonotype. The V call is TRBV12-3 or TRBV12-4, the J call TRBJ2-7, with 13 bases matching TRBD2. The V and J ends lost 6 bases and 6 bases, in that order; junction bases with no gene match: 8. The length of the CDR3 is 15 residues. CDR3 sequence (DNA): TGTGCCAGCAGACACGGGGGGACTAGCGGGATCGAGCAGTACTTC. This sequence encodes CASRHGGTSGIEQYF.

This clonotype occurred many times. The rearrangement links TRBV20-1 to TRBJ2-7, with 9 bases aligning to TRBD2. This CDR3 region has 14 residues. Per the germline V gene, CDR1 is DFQATT and CDR2 is SNEGSKA (reference sequence). The trim removed 6 bases at V and 0 bases at J, leaving 6 bases unmatched. The CDR3 here is CSASLAGISYEQYF. CDR3 DNA sequence: TGCAGTGCGTCACTAGCGGGCATCTCCTACGAGCAGTACTTC.

This clonotype has ten or more counts. V is TRBV11-1 and J is TRBJ2-2; 10 bases are a match to TRBD2. The CDR3 consists of 17 residues. The germline V gene has CDR1 SGHAT and CDR2 FQDESV (reference sequence). After removal of 3 bases from V and 1 base from J, the junction contained 5 bases not matched to a gene. In DNA form, the CDR3 reads TGTGCCAGCAGCTTCATTGGGACTAGCGAGAACACCGGGGAGCTGTTTTTT. Residues: CASSFIGTSENTGELFF.

This clonotype has ten or more counts. The V call is TRBV5-1, the J call TRBJ2-7; D is ambiguous. V shed 6 bases and J shed 0 bases, with 13 bases lying between them. This CDR3 is built from 14 residues. Germline V lookup: CDR1 SGHRS, CDR2 YFSETQ. Here the CDR3 reads CASKATGSSYEQYF. CDR3 in DNA: TGCGCCAGCAAGGCTACGGGCTCCTCCTACGAGCAGTACTTC.

This clonotype has at least ten counts. The rearrangement joins TRBV5-1 to TRBJ2-7; 11 nucleotides match TRBD1. CDR1 is SGHRS and CDR2 is YFSETQ in the germline V gene. J lost 2 bases, V lost 4 bases, and 2 bases had no gene match. This CDR3 is 14 amino acids long. The CDR3: CASSPDRGPYEQYF. DNA of the CDR3: TGCGCCAGCAGCCCGGACAGGGGGCCCTACGAGCAGTACTTC.

Many counts were recorded for this clonotype. The gene calls are TRBV15 and TRBJ1-6; tentatively, D is TRBD1 (5 bases). The CDR3 has 15 residues. V gave up 1 base and J gave up 9 bases, with 13 bases separating them. The germline V gene encodes CDR1 LNHNV and CDR2 YYDKDF (reference sequence). Here the CDR3 reads CATSRGWDRFSPLHF. CDR3 sequence (DNA): TGTGCCACCAGCAGAGGCTGGGACCGCTTTTCACCCCTCCACTTT. The variable domain in full, completed from reference TRBV15 and TRBJ1-6, reads DAMVIQNPRYQVTQFGKPVTLSCSQTLNHNVMYWYQQKSSQAPKLLFHYYDKDFNNEADTPDNFQSRRPNTSFCFLDIRSPGLGDTAMYLCATSRGWDRFSPLHFGNGTRLTVT.

This clonotype was seen ten or more times. V is TRBV9 and J is TRBJ2-7; 8 nucleotides line up with TRBD1. This CDR3 has 14 residues. V lost 2 bases and J lost 2; bases outside the gene matches: 3. Germline-derived CDR1 and CDR2 are SGDLS and YYNGEE. CDR3 in DNA: TGTGCCAGCAGCGTCGGACAGGGTACCTACGAGCAGTACTTC. This codes for CASSVGQGTYEQYF.

The table lists this clonotype with many counts. The chain recombines TRBV24-1 with TRBJ2-7; weak D call: TRBD1 (7 bases). Deletions cut 3 bases from V and 6 bases from J, with 14 bases between. From germline, CDR1 is KGHDR and CDR2 SFDVKD. This CDR3 is built from 14 residues. The CDR3 is CATSDGGTVSEQYF. The DNA of the CDR3 is TGTGCCACCAGTGATGGGGGGACAGTAAGCGAGCAGTACTTC.

The rearrangement joins TRBV30 to TRBJ1-2; D is unclear. This CDR3 is 13 amino acids long. Trimming removed 0 bases from V and 1 base from J, with 6 bases in between. From germline, CDR1 is GTSNPN and CDR2 SVGIG (reference sequence). This CDR3 is CAWSVSLNYGYTF. The CDR3 DNA reads as TGTGCCTGGAGTGTTAGCCTTAACTATGGCTACACCTTC.

Many counts were recorded for this clonotype. The CDR3 nucleotides read TGTGCCAGCAGTGAAGGCCCGCGGGGCTACACCTTC. Translation: CASSEGPRGYTF. The chain combines TRBV2 with TRBJ1-2; unclear D gene. The CDR3 loop spans 12 amino acids. Trimming stripped 1 base from V and 8 bases from J, with 8 bases between. Germline V gene data show CDR1 as SNHLY and CDR2 as FYNNEI. Full variable domain (remainder filled in from reference TRBV2 and TRBJ1-2): EPEVTQTPSHQVTQMGQEVILRCVPISNHLYFYWYRQILGQKVEFLVSFYNNEISEKSEIFDDQFSVERPDGSNFTLKIRSTKLEDSAMYFCASSEGPRGYTFGSGTRLTVV.

The rearrangement links TRBV12-3 or TRBV12-4 to TRBJ2-7, with TRBD1 as a possible D gene (5 bases). This CDR3 is 13 amino acids long. V was trimmed by 6 bases and J by 3 bases, leaving 12 bases between them. CDR3 DNA sequence: TGTGCCAGCAGACAGACAGCCAGCTACGAGCAGTACTTC. Its protein is CASRQTASYEQYF.

This clonotype was recorded many times. The chain combines TRBV12-3 or TRBV12-4 with TRBJ2-2; D is undetermined. Trimming stripped 5 bases from V and 5 bases from J, with 15 bases between. The CDR3 runs to 15 residues. This chain's CDR3 is CASSKGIMGTGELFF. Here the CDR3 DNA reads TGTGCCAGCAGTAAGGGTATCATGGGGACCGGGGAGCTGTTTTTT.

The V gene is TRBV7-9, the J gene TRBJ1-6, with unresolved D. V was shortened by 11 bases and J by 10 bases, with 15 bases between the two germline ends. Germline assignment: CDR1 SEHNR and CDR2 FQNEAQ (reference sequence). The CDR3 runs to 12 residues. CDR3 protein: CAHQKGSSPLHF. Written as DNA, the CDR3 is TGTGCCCACCAAAAGGGATCATCACCCCTCCACTTT. Drawing the rest from reference TRBV7-9 and TRBJ1-6, the complete variable domain is DTGVSQNPRHKITKRGQNVTFRCDPISEHNRLYWYRQTLGQGPEFLTYFQNEAQLEKSRLLSDRFSAERPKGSFSTLEIQRTEQGDSAMYLCAHQKGSSPLHFGNGTRLTVT.

This clonotype has ten or more counts. V gene TRBV6-1 combines with J gene TRBJ1-1, with TRBD1 matching 8 bases. The V and J ends lost 5 bases and 3 bases, in that order; junction bases with no gene match: 8. CDR3 size: 15 residues. In germline, CDR1 is MNHNS, CDR2 SASEGT. The CDR3 here is CASSPRQGSHTEAFF. The CDR3 DNA reads as TGTGCCAGCAGTCCACGACAGGGGTCACACACTGAAGCTTTCTTT.

This clonotype was detected many times. The chain uses TRBV7-8 and TRBJ2-7; D is perhaps TRBD1 or TRBD2 (5 bases each). V was cut by 4 bases and J by 4 bases, with 14 bases left in between. The germline V gene encodes CDR1 SGHVS and CDR2 FQNEAQ. This CDR3 spans 14 amino acids. This CDR3 reads CASSSGPTAYEQYF. The CDR3 coding sequence is TGTGCCAGCAGCTCGGGACCGACGGCTTACGAGCAGTACTTC. The full variable domain, rest sourced from reference TRBV7-8 and TRBJ2-7, is GAGVSQSPRYKVAKRGQDVALRCDPISGHVSLFWYQQALGQGPEFLTYFQNEAQLDKSGLPSDRFFAERPEGSVSTLKIQRTQQEDSAVYLCASSSGPTAYEQYFGPGTRLTVT.

This clonotype was seen ten or more times. The rearrangement links TRBV20-1 to TRBJ1-2; D is unclear. Looked up from germline, CDR1 is DFQATT and CDR2 is SNEGSKA (reference sequence). This CDR3 is 11 amino acids long. V lost 6 bases and J 5 bases, leaving 10 bases between the germline ends. The CDR3 here is CSAVGIYGYTF. The CDR3 DNA reads as TGCAGTGCGGTCGGGATATATGGCTACACCTTC.

This clonotype came up many times. This chain uses TRBV20-1 with TRBJ1-6; D might be TRBD1 (5 bases). The CDR3 extends over 14 amino acids. Germline V CDR1 and CDR2: DFQATT, SNEGSKA (reference sequence). V was trimmed by 4 bases and J by 7 bases, leaving 14 bases between them. The DNA of the CDR3 is TGCAGTGCTACCTCGGGGGTAGGCAATTCACCCCTCCACTTT. This encodes CSATSGVGNSPLHF.

This clonotype was detected many times. The V gene is TRBV7-2, the J gene TRBJ1-3; D remains ambiguous. V lost 2 bases to trimming and J lost 3 bases, with 5 bases between them. The CDR3 has 13 amino acids. The germline CDR1 and CDR2 sequences are SGHTA and FQGNSA. The CDR3, as DNA: TGTGCCAGCAGCTTATCTCATGGAAACACCATATATTTT. Translated, it gives CASSLSHGNTIYF. Full variable domain (rest looked up from reference TRBV7-2 and TRBJ1-3): GAGVSQSPSNKVTEKGKDVELRCDPISGHTALYWYRQSLGQGLEFLIYFQGNSAPDKSGLPSDRFSAERTGGSVSTLTIQRTQQEDSAVYLCASSLSHGNTIYFGEGSWLTVV.

This clonotype showed up many times. The gene calls are TRBV7-9 and TRBJ1-2, with 7 bases identical to TRBD1. Germline CDR1 and CDR2: SEHNR and FQNEAQ (reference sequence). CDR3 size: 13 residues. V lost 7 bases, J lost 6 bases, and 8 bases stayed unmatched. This CDR3 reads CASTRTGLHGYTF. CDR3 DNA sequence: TGTGCCAGCACTAGGACAGGACTCCATGGCTACACCTTC.

Remarks on this clonotype: This may stem from a read error, because a much larger clone lies one nucleotide away. The V call is TRBV6-1, the J call TRBJ2-2; D possibly corresponds to TRBD2 (5 bases). The germline V gene encodes CDR1 MNHNS and CDR2 SASEGT. This CDR3 is built from 15 residues. Here the CDR3 reads CASTPGGSGTGELCF. The CDR3 DNA reads TGTGCCAGCACCCCAGGCGGGTCGGGCACCGGGGAGCTGTGTTTT.

On this clonotype: A clone one base away is much larger, so this may be a read error. The chain recombines TRBV27 with TRBJ1-6; D perhaps matches TRBD1 (5 bases). The CDR3 sequence is 13 residues long. Looked up from germline, CDR1 is MNHEY and CDR2 is SMNVEV (reference sequence). CDR3 protein: CASSTGRNSHLHF. CDR3 bases: TGTGCCAGCAGTACGGGGCGGAACTCACACCTCCACTTT.

The sample holds many counts of this clonotype. The chain carries TRBV20-1 and TRBJ2-5, with 9 bases fitting TRBD2. This CDR3 is built from 15 residues. CDR1 and CDR2 from the germline V gene are DFQATT and SNEGSKA (reference sequence). V lost 0 bases, J lost 1 base, and 3 bases stayed unmatched. The CDR3 sequence: CSARDGLASQETQYF. The CDR3 DNA reads as TGCAGTGCTAGAGACGGACTAGCGAGCCAAGAGACCCAGTACTTC.

The sample holds many counts of this clonotype. V is TRBV10-3 and J is TRBJ1-5; perhaps TRBD1 as D (5 bases). CDR3 length: 15 amino acids. Per germline, CDR1 ENHRY and CDR2 SYGVKD. Trimming removed 3 bases from V and 7 bases from J, with 16 bases in between. The DNA for the CDR3 is TGTGCCATCAGTGATTCGGGGACCCAGCAACAGCCCCAGCATTTT. It encodes CAISDSGTQQQPQHF.

This clonotype has a handful of counts. This rearrangement joins TRBV3-1 to TRBJ1-5; D is unclear. Germline V gene lookup returns CDR1 LGHDT and CDR2 YNNKEL (reference sequence). The CDR3 consists of 13 residues. The V end lost 2 bases, the J end lost 9 bases, and 11 bases lay between the germline ends. CDR3 loop: CASSQTPGLPQHF. CDR3 nucleotide sequence: TGTGCCAGCAGCCAAACACCCGGACTGCCCCAGCATTTT.